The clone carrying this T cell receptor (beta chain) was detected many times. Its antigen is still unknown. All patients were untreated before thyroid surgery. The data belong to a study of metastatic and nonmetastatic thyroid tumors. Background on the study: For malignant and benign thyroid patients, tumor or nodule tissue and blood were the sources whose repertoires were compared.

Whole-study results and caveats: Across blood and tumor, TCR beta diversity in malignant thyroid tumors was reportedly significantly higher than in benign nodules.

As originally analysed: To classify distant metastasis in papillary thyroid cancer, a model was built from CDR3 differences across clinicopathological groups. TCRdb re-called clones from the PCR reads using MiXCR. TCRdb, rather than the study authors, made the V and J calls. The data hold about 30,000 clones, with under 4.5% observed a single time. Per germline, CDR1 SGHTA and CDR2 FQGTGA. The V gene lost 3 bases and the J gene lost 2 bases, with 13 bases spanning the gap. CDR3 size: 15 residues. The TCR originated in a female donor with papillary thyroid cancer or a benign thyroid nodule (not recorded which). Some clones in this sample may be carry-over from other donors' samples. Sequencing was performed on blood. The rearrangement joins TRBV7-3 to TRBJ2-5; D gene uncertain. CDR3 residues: CASSFIPGPQETQYF. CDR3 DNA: TGTGCCAGCAGCTTTATCCCTGGACCTCAAGAGACCCAGTACTTC.